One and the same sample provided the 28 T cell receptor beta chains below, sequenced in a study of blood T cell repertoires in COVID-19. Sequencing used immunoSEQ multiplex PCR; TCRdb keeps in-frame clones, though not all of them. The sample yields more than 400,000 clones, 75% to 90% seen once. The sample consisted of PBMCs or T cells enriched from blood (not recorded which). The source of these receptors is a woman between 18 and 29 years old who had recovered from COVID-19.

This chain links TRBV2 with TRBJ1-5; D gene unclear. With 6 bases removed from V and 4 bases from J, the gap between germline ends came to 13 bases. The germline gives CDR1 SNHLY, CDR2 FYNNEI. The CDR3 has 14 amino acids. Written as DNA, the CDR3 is TGTGCCAGCAGGCTTTGGGGAGAGAATCAGCCCCAGCATTTT. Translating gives CASRLWGENQPQHF.

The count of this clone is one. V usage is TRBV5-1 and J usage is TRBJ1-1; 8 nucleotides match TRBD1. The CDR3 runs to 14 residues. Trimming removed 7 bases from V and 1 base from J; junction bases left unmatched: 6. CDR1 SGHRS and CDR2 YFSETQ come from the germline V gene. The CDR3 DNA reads TGCGCCAGCGCCCGACAGGGGAGGAACACTGAAGCTTTCTTT. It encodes CASARQGRNTEAFF. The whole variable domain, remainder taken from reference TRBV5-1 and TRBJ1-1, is KAGVTQTPRYLIKTRGQQVTLSCSPISGHRSVSWYQQTPGQGLQFLFEYFSETQRNKGNFPGRFSGRQFSNSRSEMNVSTLELGDSALYLCASARQGRNTEAFFGQGTRLTVV.

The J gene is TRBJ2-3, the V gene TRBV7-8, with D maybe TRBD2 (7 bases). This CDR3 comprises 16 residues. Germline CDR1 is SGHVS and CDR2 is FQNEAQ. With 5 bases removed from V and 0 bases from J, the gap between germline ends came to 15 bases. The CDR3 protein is CASSRAGAASTDTQYF. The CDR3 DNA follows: TGTGCCAGCAGCCGGGCGGGGGCCGCTAGCACAGATACGCAGTATTTT. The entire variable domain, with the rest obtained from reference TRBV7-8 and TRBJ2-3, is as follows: GAGVSQSPRYKVAKRGQDVALRCDPISGHVSLFWYQQALGQGPEFLTYFQNEAQLDKSGLPSDRFFAERPEGSVSTLKIQRTQQEDSAVYLCASSRAGAASTDTQYFGPGTRLTVL.

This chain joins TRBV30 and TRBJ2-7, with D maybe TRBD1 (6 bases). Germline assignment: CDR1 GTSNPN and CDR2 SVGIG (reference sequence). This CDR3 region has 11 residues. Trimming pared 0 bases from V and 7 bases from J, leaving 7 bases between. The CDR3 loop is CAWSVRGEQYF. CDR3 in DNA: TGTGCCTGGAGTGTGAGGGGGGAGCAGTACTTC.

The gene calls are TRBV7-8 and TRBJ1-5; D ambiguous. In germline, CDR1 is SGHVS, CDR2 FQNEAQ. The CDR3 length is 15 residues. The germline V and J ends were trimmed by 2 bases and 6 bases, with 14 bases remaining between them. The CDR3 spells CASSLTRVGSQPQHF. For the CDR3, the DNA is TGTGCCAGCAGCTTAACAAGGGTGGGGAGTCAGCCCCAGCATTTT.

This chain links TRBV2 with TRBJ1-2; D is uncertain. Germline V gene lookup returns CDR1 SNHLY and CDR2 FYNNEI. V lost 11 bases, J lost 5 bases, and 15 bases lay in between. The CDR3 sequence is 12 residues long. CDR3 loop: CASGGSQYGYTF. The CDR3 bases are TGTGCCTCAGGTGGCAGTCAGTATGGCTACACCTTC.

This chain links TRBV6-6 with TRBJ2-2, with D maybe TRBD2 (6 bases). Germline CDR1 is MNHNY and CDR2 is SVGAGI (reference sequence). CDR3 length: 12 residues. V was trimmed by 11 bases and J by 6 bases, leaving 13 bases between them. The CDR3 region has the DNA TGTGCCGGGGGGATATGGCCCGGGGAGCTGTTTTTT. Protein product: CAGGIWPGELFF.

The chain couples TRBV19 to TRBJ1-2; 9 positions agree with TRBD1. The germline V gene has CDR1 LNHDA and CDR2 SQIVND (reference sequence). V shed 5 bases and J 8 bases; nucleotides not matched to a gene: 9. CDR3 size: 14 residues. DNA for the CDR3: TGTGCCAGTAGTTCCGGGACAGGGACGAAAGGCTACACCTTC. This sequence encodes CASSSGTGTKGYTF.

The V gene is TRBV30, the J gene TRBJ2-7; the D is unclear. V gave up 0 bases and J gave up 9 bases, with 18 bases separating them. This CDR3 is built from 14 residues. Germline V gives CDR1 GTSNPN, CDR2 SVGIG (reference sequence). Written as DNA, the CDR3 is TGTGCCTGGAGTGTAGAAGAGAGTCCCCCGGGGCAGTACTTC. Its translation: CAWSVEESPPGQYF.

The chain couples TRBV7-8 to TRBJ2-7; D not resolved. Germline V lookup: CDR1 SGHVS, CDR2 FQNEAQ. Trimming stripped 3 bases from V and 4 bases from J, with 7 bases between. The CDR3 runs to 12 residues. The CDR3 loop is CASSFPQYEQYF. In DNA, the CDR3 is TGTGCCAGCAGCTTTCCCCAGTACGAGCAGTACTTC.

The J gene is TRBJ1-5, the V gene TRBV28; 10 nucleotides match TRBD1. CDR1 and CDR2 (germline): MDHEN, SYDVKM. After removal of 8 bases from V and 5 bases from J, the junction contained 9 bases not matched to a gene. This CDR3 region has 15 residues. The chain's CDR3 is CASAFPGQGYQPQHF. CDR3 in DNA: TGTGCCAGCGCCTTTCCGGGACAGGGGTATCAGCCCCAGCATTTT.

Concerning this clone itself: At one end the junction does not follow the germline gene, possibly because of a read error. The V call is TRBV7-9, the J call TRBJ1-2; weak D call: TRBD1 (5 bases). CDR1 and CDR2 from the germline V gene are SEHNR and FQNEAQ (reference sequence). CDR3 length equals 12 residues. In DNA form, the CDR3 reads TGCACTTTGGACGGGGGTAACTATGGCTACACCTTC. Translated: CTLDGGNYGYTF.

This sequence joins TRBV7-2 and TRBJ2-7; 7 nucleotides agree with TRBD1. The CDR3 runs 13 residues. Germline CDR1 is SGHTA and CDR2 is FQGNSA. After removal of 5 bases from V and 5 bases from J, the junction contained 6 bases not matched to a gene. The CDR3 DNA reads TGTGCCAGCAGCCGCAACCAGGGGGACGAGCAGTACTTC. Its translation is CASSRNQGDEQYF.

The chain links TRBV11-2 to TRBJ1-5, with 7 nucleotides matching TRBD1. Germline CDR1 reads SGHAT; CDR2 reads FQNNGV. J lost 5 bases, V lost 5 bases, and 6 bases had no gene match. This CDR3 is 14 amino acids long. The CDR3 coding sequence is TGTGCCAGCAGCCCAGCAGGGGGTGATCAGCCCCAGCATTTT. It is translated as CASSPAGGDQPQHF.

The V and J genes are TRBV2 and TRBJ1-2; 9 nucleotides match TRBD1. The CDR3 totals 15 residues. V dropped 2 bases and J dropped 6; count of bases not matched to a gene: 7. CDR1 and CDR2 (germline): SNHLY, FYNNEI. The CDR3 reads CASSERQGEVNGYTF. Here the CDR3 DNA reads TGTGCCAGCAGTGAAAGACAGGGGGAGGTAAATGGCTACACCTTC.

The CDR3 reads CASSLRGRETQYF. The DNA of the CDR3 is TGTGCCAGCAGTTTGCGAGGGAGGGAGACCCAGTACTTC. V and J are TRBV12-3 or TRBV12-4 and TRBJ2-5, with a possible D match to TRBD2 (6 bases). Trimming took off 3 bases at V and 5 bases at J, with 10 bases between the two ends. The CDR3 loop spans 13 amino acids.

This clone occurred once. Here the CDR3 DNA reads TGTGCCACCAGCAGCCCTTTGGAGGGCGAGCAGTACTTC. Its translation is CATSSPLEGEQYF. The chain is built from TRBV15 and TRBJ2-7; D is possibly TRBD2 (6 bases). From germline, CDR1 is LNHNV and CDR2 YYDKDF (reference sequence). The CDR3 runs 13 residues. The V and J ends lost 3 bases and 6 bases respectively, with 12 bases between them.

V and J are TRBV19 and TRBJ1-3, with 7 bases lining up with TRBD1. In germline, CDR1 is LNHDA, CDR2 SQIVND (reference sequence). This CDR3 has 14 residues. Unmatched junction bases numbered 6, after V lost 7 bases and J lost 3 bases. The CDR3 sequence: CASNEGARGNTIYF. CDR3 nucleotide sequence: TGTGCCAGTAACGAGGGGGCGCGTGGAAACACCATATATTTT.

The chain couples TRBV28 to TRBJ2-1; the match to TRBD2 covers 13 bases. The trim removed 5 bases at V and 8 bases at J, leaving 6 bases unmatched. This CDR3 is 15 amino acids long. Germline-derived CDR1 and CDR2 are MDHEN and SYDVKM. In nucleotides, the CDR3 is TGTGCCAGCAGTCCCCCACTAGCGGGGGGGCATGAGCAGTTCTTC. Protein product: CASSPPLAGGHEQFF.

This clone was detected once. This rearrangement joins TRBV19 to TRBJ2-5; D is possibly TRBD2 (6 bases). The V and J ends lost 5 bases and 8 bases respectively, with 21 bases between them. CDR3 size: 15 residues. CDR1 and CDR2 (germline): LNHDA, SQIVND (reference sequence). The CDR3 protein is CASSSGRGEPQTQYF. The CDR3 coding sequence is TGTGCCAGTAGTTCCGGTCGCGGGGAGCCCCAAACCCAGTACTTC. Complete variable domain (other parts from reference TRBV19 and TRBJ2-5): DGGITQSPKYLFRKEGQNVTLSCEQNLNHDAMYWYRQDPGQGLRLIYYSQIVNDFQKGDIAEGYSVSREKKESFPLTVTSAQKNPTAFYLCASSSGRGEPQTQYFGPGTRLLVL.

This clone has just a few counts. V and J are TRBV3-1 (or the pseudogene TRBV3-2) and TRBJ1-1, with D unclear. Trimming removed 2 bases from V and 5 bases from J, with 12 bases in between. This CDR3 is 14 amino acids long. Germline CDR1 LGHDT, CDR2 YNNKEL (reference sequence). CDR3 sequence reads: CASSQKGWRTEAFF. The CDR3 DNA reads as TGTGCCAGCAGCCAAAAAGGGTGGAGGACTGAAGCTTTCTTT.

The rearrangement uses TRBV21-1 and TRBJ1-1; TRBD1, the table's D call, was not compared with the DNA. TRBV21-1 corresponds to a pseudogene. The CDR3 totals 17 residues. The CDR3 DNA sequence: TGTGCCAGCAGCCTCCGGGACAGGGGTATGGTGAACACTGAAGCTTTCTTT. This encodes CASSLRDRGMVNTEAFF.

For the CDR3, the DNA is TGTGCCAGCAGCGCTCCTTGGAGTCAAGAGACCCAGTACTTC. It translates to CASSAPWSQETQYF. This rearrangement joins TRBV5-4 to TRBJ2-5, with D unclear. This CDR3 comprises 14 residues. Trimming pared 4 bases from V and 2 bases from J, leaving 12 bases between. Germline V gene sequence: CDR1 SGHNT, CDR2 YYREEE (reference sequence).

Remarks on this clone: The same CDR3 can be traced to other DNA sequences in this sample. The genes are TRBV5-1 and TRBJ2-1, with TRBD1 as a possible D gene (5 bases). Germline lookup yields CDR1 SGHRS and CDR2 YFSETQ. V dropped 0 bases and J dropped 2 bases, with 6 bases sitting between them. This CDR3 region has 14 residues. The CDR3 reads CASSLEGTYNEQFF. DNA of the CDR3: TGCGCCAGCAGCTTGGAGGGGACCTACAATGAGCAGTTCTTC.

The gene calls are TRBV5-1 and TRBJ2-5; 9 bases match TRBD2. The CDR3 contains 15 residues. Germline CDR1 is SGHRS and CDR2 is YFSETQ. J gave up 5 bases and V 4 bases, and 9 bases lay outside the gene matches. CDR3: CASSRGGGAEETQYF. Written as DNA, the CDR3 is TGCGCCAGCAGCCGTGGCGGGGGGGCGGAGGAGACCCAGTACTTC.

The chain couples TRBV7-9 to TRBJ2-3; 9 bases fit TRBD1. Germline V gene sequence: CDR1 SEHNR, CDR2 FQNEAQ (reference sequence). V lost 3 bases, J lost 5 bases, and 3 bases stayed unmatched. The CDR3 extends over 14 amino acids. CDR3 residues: CASSFGTGKDTQYF. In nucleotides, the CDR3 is TGTGCCAGCAGCTTCGGGACAGGGAAAGATACGCAGTATTTT.

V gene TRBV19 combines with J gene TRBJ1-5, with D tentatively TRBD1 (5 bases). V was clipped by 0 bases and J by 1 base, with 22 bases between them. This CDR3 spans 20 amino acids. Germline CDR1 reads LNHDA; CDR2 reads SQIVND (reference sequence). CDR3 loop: CASSIDDQQARKASNQPQHF. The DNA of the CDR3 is TGTGCCAGTAGTATAGATGACCAACAGGCCCGGAAAGCCAGCAATCAGCCCCAGCATTTT. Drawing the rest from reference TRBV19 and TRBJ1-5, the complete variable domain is DGGITQSPKYLFRKEGQNVTLSCEQNLNHDAMYWYRQDPGQGLRLIYYSQIVNDFQKGDIAEGYSVSREKKESFPLTVTSAQKNPTAFYLCASSIDDQQARKASNQPQHFGDGTRLSIL.

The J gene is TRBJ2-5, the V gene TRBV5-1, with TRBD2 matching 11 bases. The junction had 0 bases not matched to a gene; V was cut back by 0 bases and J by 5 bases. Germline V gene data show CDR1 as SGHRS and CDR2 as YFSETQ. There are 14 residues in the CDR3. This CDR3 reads CASSLASGGETQYF. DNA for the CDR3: TGCGCCAGCAGCTTGGCTAGCGGGGGGGAGACCCAGTACTTC.